These 9 T cell receptor beta chains were all obtained from the same sample, sequenced in a study of cytomegalovirus exposure and HLA in healthy donors. The primer mix had 60 Vbeta and 13 Jbeta primers. Sequencing was performed with immunoSEQ multiplex PCR; in TCRdb, only in-frame clones are kept and a portion is missing. The sample carries over 90,000 clones, around 65% recorded once. Sequencing was carried out using PBMCs. The receptors stem from a woman aged 45-59 years in good health and CMV-seronegative.

The V call is TRBV19, the J call TRBJ2-5; 9 bases match TRBD1. CDR1 and CDR2 from the germline V gene are LNHDA and SQIVND (reference sequence). J was trimmed by 5 bases and V by 5 bases; bases with no gene match: 6. This CDR3 spans 14 amino acids. The CDR3 nucleotides are TGTGCCAGTAGTCAAACAGGGGGCTCGGAGACCCAGTACTTC. It specifies CASSQTGGSETQYF.

This chain connects TRBV30 to TRBJ2-5, with 7 nucleotides matching TRBD2. The germline CDR1 and CDR2 sequences are GTSNPN and SVGIG (reference sequence). The trim removed 1 base at V and 5 bases at J, leaving 16 bases unmatched. The CDR3 extends over 17 amino acids. The CDR3 loop reads CAWSGGGGSNLWETQYF. Written as DNA, the CDR3 is TGTGCCTGGAGTGGGGGCGGGGGTTCAAATCTGTGGGAGACCCAGTACTTC.

Turning to this clone: The junction and the germline gene differ at one end; a read error may be behind it. V usage is TRBV7-7 and J usage is TRBJ1-1, with D possibly matching TRBD1 (5 bases). This CDR3 region has 13 residues. Germline CDR1 and CDR2: SSHAT and FNYEAQ (reference sequence). The CDR3 DNA reads TGTGCTAGCAGCTTAGACAGAAACACTGAAGCTTTCTTT. This gives the protein CASSLDRNTEAFF.

The chain employs TRBV13 and TRBJ2-4, with 7 positions matching TRBD2. V was pared by 3 bases and J by 4 bases, with 6 bases of the junction left unmatched. Germline lookup yields CDR1 PRHDT and CDR2 FYEKMQ (reference sequence). This CDR3 is 15 amino acids long. CDR3 sequence (DNA): TGTGCCAGCAGCTTTCGTTTCGGGGGGAAAAACATTCAGTACTTC. Amino acid sequence: CASSFRFGGKNIQYF.

The table lists this clone with a few counts. The V gene is TRBV19, the J gene TRBJ2-3; TRBD2 matches 13 bases. V shed 9 bases and J 0 bases; nucleotides not matched to a gene: 6. CDR3 length: 16 residues. CDR1 and CDR2 (germline): LNHDA, SQIVND (reference sequence). CDR3 coding DNA: TGTGCCAGCGGACTAGCGGGGGCCCTTAGCACAGATACGCAGTATTTT. Translating gives CASGLAGALSTDTQYF.

In DNA form, the CDR3 reads TGTGCCAGCACCCCTCCGGGACTAGCGAGCACAGATACGCAGTATTTT. This sequence encodes CASTPPGLASTDTQYF. The genes are TRBV11-2 and TRBJ2-3, with 10 bases matching TRBD2. The CDR3 spans 16 residues. The junction had 7 bases not matched to a gene; V was cut back by 7 bases and J by 0 bases. Germline CDR1 is SGHAT and CDR2 is FQNNGV.

The V gene is TRBV4-3, the J gene TRBJ1-4; 7 positions agree with TRBD1. The CDR3 totals 16 residues. V was pared by 1 base and J by 6 bases, with 8 bases of the junction left unmatched. Germline values: CDR1 LGHNA, CDR2 YSLEER. CDR3 nucleotides: TGCGCCAGCAGCCAAGTTCGGGGGACAGCATATGAAAAACTGTTTTTT. Translated, it gives CASSQVRGTAYEKLFF.

This clone has just a few counts. V is TRBV28 and J is TRBJ2-3; 8 bases are shared with TRBD1. The CDR3 has 15 amino acids. V lost 5 bases to trimming and J lost 4 bases; unmatched junction nucleotides: 8. CDR1 MDHEN and CDR2 SYDVKM come from the germline V gene. This CDR3 is CASSAPTGGPDTQYF. The CDR3 DNA reads TGTGCCAGCAGTGCCCCTACAGGGGGGCCAGATACGCAGTATTTT.

V usage is TRBV11-2 and J usage is TRBJ2-7; no definite D call. The CDR3 runs to 11 residues. From germline, CDR1 is SGHAT and CDR2 FQNNGV. With 5 bases removed from V and 2 bases from J, the gap between germline ends came to 4 bases. The CDR3 nucleotides are TGTGCCAGCAGCCCCGCCTACGAGCAGTACTTC. This translates into CASSPAYEQYF.